The rows below give T cell receptor beta chains drawn from one sample of a study of T cell responses to AZD1222 COVID-19 vaccine. Repertoires were generated with immunoSEQ multiplex PCR, while TCRdb's copy carries only in-frame clones and drops some. The sample has 120,000 or so clones; just under 95% are singletons. The material sequenced was peripheral blood, taken on day 0 of AZD1222 vaccination. Every receptor here comes from an adult in good health. Each CDR3 is given with its conserved first and last residue. The D gene is left open where the match is weak. Some rows mark clone size as missing; the rest say once, few, many or name a class of expanded clone.

D | J | V | size | CDR3 | DNA
TRBD1 | TRBJ2-7 | TRBV6-2/TRBV6-3 | once | CASSHKDRYLYF | TGTGCCAGCAGCCACAAGGACAGGTACCTTTACTTC
. | TRBJ1-6 | TRBV6-5 | . | CASASSSYNSPLHF | TGTGCCAGCGCAAGTAGCTCCTATAATTCACCCCTCCACTTT
. | TRBJ2-3 | TRBV14 | . | CASSQSAESTDTQYF | TGTGCCAGCAGCCAGTCAGCGGAAAGCACAGATACGCAGTATTTT
TRBD2 | TRBJ2-2 | TRBV4-1 | . | CASSQESKGSGVIGELFF | TGCGCCAGCAGCCAAGAGAGCAAGGGCAGCGGGGTAATTGGGGAGCTGTTTTTT
. | TRBJ1-4 | TRBV24-1 | . | CATSDRTIRGDEKLFF | TGTGCCACCAGTGATCGGACGATCCGAGGGGATGAAAAACTGTTTTTT
TRBD1 | TRBJ1-2 | TRBV30 | . | CAWSGGQGDGYTF | TGTGCCTGGAGTGGGGGACAGGGGGATGGCTACACCTTC
. | TRBJ2-2 | TRBV19 | . | CASSIIGHTGELFF | TGTGCCAGTAGTATAATCGGCCATACCGGGGAGCTGTTTTTT
. | TRBJ2-7 | TRBV11-2 | . | CASSRSRVGSYEQYF | TGTGCCAGCAGCCGGTCTAGGGTGGGCTCCTACGAGCAGTACTTC
. | TRBJ1-3 | TRBV27 | . | CASSLSQRHSGNTIYF | TGTGCCAGCAGTTTGAGCCAGCGCCACTCTGGAAACACCATATATTTT
TRBD1 | TRBJ2-5 | TRBV10-1 | . | CASSPDRARTQYF | TGCGCCAGCAGTCCGGACAGGGCGAGGACCCAGTACTTC
TRBD1 | TRBJ2-7 | TRBV25-1 | . | CASSPGTGSYEQYF | TGTGCCAGCAGTCCGGGGACAGGGTCCTACGAGCAGTACTTC
. | TRBJ1-5 | TRBV13 | . | CASSLRGNNQPQHF | TGTGCCAGCAGCTTAAGGGGAAACAATCAGCCCCAGCATTTT
. | TRBJ2-2 | TRBV10-1 | . | CASNQNTGELFF | TGCGCCAGCAACCAGAACACCGGGGAGCTGTTTTTT
. | TRBJ1-1 | TRBV6-4 | . | CASRNRRDTEAFF | TGTGCCAGCAGGAACAGGCGGGACACTGAAGCTTTCTTT
. | TRBJ1-6 | TRBV5-1 | . | CASSLAGGRDYNSPLHF | TGCGCCAGCAGCTTGGCCGGGGGGAGAGACTATAATTCACCCCTCCACTTT
. | TRBJ1-5 | TRBV5-1 | . | CASSPGLGSNQPQHF | TGCGCCAGCAGCCCTGGTCTAGGGAGCAATCAGCCCCAGCATTTT
TRBD1 | TRBJ2-2 | TRBV19 | . | CASGLTGGTGELFF | TGTGCCAGTGGCTTGACAGGGGGGACCGGGGAGCTGTTTTTT
. | TRBJ1-5 | TRBV19 | . | CASSIQGGNQPQHF | TGTGCCAGTAGTATACAGGGTGGCAATCAGCCCCAGCATTTT
. | TRBJ1-2 | TRBV3-1/TRBV3-2 | . | CASRDMASGYTF | TGTGCCAGCAGAGACATGGCGAGTGGCTACACCTTC
TRBD1 | TRBJ2-7 | TRBV6-5 | . | CASSNRGNYEQYF | TGTGCCAGCAGCAACAGGGGAAACTACGAGCAGTACTTC
. | TRBJ1-1 | TRBV12-2 | . | CASRLGRGSMNTEAFF | TGTGCAAGTCGCTTAGGTAGGGGATCAATGAACACTGAAGCTTTCTTT
. | TRBJ2-5 | TRBV24-1 | . | CATRDQETQYF | TGTGCCACCAGGGACCAAGAGACCCAGTACTTC
. | TRBJ1-5 | TRBV20-1 | . | CLGGPNQPQHF | TGCCTGGGGGGCCCAAATCAGCCCCAGCATTTT
TRBD2 | TRBJ2-3 | TRBV9 | . | CASSPRLAGVTDTQYF | TGTGCCAGCAGCCCCAGACTCGCGGGGGTAACAGATACGCAGTATTTT
. | TRBJ1-2 | TRBV5-4 | few | CASSLTLISNYGYTF | TGTGCCAGCAGCTTGACCCTTATTAGTAACTATGGCTACACCTTC
. | TRBJ2-5 | TRBV19 | . | CASSMLTTQETQYF | TGTGCCAGTAGTATGCTGACAACCCAAGAGACCCAGTACTTC
. | TRBJ1-5 | TRBV6-6 | . | CASSYRGDGNQPQHF | TGTGCCAGCAGTTACAGGGGAGACGGGAATCAGCCCCAGCATTTT
TRBD1 | TRBJ1-5 | TRBV6-5 | once | CASSSGTGGLSQPQHF | TGTGCCAGCAGTTCCGGGACAGGGGGGTTAAGTCAGCCCCAGCATTTT
. | TRBJ1-3 | TRBV11-3 | . | CASRYTSGNTIYF | TGTGCCAGCAGGTACACCAGTGGAAACACCATATATTTT
. | TRBJ1-1 | TRBV12-3/TRBV12-4 | . | CASSWGFATEAFF | TGTGCCAGCAGTTGGGGGTTCGCCACTGAAGCTTTCTTT
. | TRBJ1-4 | TRBV2 | . | CASSRTVATNEKLFF | TGTGCCAGCAGTCGGACAGTTGCAACTAATGAAAAACTGTTTTTT
TRBD2 | TRBJ2-2 | TRBV5-4 | . | CASFDRTSGGIGELFF | TGTGCCAGCTTCGACAGGACTAGCGGGGGTATCGGGGAGCTGTTTTTT
TRBD1 | TRBJ2-7 | TRBV2 | . | CASLETGSSYEQYF | TGTGCCAGCCTAGAGACAGGGAGCTCCTACGAGCAGTACTTC
TRBD1 | TRBJ1-4 | TRBV5-1 | . | CASSLGRGRHEKLFF | TGCGCCAGCAGCTTGGGCAGGGGGCGACATGAAAAACTGTTTTTT
. | TRBJ2-2 | TRBV21-1 | . | CASRWDRYAGELFF | TGTGCCAGCAGATGGGACAGATATGCCGGGGAGCTGTTTTTT
. | TRBJ2-7 | TRBV2 | . | CASSVRDEQYF | TGTGCCAGCAGTGTTCGTGACGAGCAGTACTTC
. | TRBJ1-6 | TRBV3-1/TRBV3-2 | . | CASSQHGGSLHF | TGTGCCAGCAGCCAGCACGGGGGTTCCCTCCACTTT
. | TRBJ1-2 | TRBV19 | . | CASSIDRGNGYTF | TGTGCCAGTAGTATAGATCGAGGGAATGGCTACACCTTC
. | TRBJ1-5 | TRBV6-5 | . | CASTPGGGQPQHF | TGTGCCAGCACCCCCGGCGGTGGTCAGCCCCAGCATTTT
TRBD1 | TRBJ1-5 | TRBV19 | . | CASRSAGTGGLQPQHF | TGTGCCAGTAGATCCGCCGGGACAGGGGGCCTTCAGCCCCAGCATTTT
. | TRBJ2-7 | TRBV5-5 | . | CASSWPGDGSYEQYF | TGTGCCAGCAGTTGGCCCGGAGACGGTTCCTACGAGCAGTACTTC
TRBD1 | TRBJ2-3 | TRBV7-2 | . | CASSFLDRVSTDTQYF | TGTGCCAGCAGCTTCCTTGACAGGGTTAGCACAGATACGCAGTATTTT
. | TRBJ1-2 | TRBV28 | . | CASSLGGRESNYGYTF | TGTGCCAGCAGTTTGGGCGGGAGGGAATCTAACTATGGCTACACCTTC
. | TRBJ1-1 | TRBV29-1 | . | CSVADSYTEAFF | TGCAGCGTGGCGGACAGCTACACTGAAGCTTTCTTT
TRBD2 | TRBJ2-7 | TRBV2 | . | CASSDPSGSSYEQYF | TGTGCCAGCAGTGACCCTAGCGGGAGTTCCTACGAGCAGTACTTC
TRBD1 | TRBJ2-5 | TRBV4-2 | . | CASSDTGGVGETQYF | TGTGCCAGCAGCGATACAGGGGGCGTGGGAGAGACCCAGTACTTC